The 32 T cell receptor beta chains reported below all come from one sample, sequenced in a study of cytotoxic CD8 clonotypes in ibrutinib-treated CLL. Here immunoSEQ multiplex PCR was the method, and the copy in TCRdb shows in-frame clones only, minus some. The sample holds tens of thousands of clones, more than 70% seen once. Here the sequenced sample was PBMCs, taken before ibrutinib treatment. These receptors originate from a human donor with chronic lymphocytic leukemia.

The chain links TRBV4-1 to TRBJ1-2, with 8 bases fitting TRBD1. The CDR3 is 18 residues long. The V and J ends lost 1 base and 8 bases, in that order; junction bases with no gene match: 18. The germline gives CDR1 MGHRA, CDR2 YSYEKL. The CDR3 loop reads CASSQAPAEILDRGGYTF. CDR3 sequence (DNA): TGCGCCAGCAGCCAAGCCCCGGCGGAAATCTTAGACAGGGGCGGCTACACCTTC.

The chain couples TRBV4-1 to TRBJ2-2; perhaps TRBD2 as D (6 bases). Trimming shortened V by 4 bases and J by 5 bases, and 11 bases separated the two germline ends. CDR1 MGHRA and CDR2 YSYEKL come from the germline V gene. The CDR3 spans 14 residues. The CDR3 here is CASSPGRVTGELFF. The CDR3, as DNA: TGCGCCAGCAGCCCCGGGAGAGTTACCGGGGAGCTGTTTTTT.

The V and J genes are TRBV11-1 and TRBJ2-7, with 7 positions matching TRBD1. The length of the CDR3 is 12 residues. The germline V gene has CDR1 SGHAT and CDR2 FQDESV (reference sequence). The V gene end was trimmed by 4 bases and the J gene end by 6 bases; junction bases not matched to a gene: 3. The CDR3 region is CASSSRTGEQYF. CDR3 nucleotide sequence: TGTGCCAGCAGCTCACGGACAGGCGAGCAGTACTTC. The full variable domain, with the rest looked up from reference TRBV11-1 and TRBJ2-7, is EAEVAQSPRYKITEKSQAVAFWCDPISGHATLYWYRQILGQGPELLVQFQDESVVDDSQLPKDRFSAERLKGVDSTLKIQPAELGDSAMYLCASSSRTGEQYFGPGTRLTVT.

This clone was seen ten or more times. This chain's CDR3 is CASSLVAGGYEQYF. The CDR3 nucleotides are TGTGCCAGCAGCTTAGTAGCGGGGGGCTACGAGCAGTACTTC. The chain couples TRBV7-6 to TRBJ2-7; 10 positions match TRBD2. The CDR3 runs to 14 residues. Losses at the gene ends were 1 base for V and 3 bases for J; bases not matched to a gene: 0. Germline CDR1 reads SGHVS; CDR2 reads FNYEAQ.

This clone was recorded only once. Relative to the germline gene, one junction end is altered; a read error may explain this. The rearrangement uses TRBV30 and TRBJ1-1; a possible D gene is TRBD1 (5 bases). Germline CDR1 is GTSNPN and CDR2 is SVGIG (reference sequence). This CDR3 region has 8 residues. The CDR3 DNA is TGTGCCTGTCAGGACATAACCTTT. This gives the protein CACQDITF.

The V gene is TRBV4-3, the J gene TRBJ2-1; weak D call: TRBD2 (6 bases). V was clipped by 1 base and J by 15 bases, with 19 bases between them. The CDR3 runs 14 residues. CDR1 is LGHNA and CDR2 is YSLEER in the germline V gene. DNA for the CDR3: TGCGCCAGCAGCCAAGCCCGAAATGAGGGGACTTGGTTCTTC. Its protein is CASSQARNEGTWFF.

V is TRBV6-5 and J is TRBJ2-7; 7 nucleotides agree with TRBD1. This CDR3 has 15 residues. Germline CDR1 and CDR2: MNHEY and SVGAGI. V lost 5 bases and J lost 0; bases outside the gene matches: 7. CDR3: CASSPTGKSSYEQYF. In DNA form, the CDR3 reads TGTGCCAGCAGTCCGACAGGGAAGTCCTCCTACGAGCAGTACTTC.

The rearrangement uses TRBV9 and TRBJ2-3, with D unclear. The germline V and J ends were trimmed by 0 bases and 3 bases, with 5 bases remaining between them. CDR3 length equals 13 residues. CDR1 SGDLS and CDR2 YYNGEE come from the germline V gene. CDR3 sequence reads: CASSVAVTDTQYF. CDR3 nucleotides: TGTGCCAGCAGCGTAGCAGTTACAGATACGCAGTATTTT. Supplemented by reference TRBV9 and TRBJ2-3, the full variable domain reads DSGVTQTPKHLITATGQRVTLRCSPRSGDLSVYWYQQSLDQGLQFLIQYYNGEERAKGNILERFSAQQFPDLHSELNLSSLELGDSALYFCASSVAVTDTQYFGPGTRLTVL.

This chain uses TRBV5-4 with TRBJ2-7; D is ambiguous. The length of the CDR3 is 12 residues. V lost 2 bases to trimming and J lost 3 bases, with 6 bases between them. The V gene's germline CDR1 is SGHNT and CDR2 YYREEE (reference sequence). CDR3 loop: CASSFSSYEQYF. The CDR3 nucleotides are TGTGCCAGCAGCTTTAGCAGCTACGAGCAGTACTTC.

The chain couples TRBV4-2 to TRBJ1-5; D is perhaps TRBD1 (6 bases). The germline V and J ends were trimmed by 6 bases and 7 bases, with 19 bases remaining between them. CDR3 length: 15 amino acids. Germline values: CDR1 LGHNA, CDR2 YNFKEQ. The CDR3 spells CASSAQGPMGQPQHF. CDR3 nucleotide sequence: TGTGCCAGCAGTGCACAGGGCCCGATGGGCCAGCCCCAGCATTTT.

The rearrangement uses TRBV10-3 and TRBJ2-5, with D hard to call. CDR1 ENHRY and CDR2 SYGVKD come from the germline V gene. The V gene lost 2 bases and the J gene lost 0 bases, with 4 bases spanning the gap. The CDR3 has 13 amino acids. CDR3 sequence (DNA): TGTGCCATCAGTGAGGGGAACCAAGAGACCCAGTACTTC. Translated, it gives CAISEGNQETQYF.

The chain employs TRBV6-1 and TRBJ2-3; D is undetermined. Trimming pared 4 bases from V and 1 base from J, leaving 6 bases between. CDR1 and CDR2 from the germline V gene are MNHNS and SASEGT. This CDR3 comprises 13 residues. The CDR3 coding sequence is TGTGCCAGCAGTGTTCAGGGCACAGATACGCAGTATTTT. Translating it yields CASSVQGTDTQYF.

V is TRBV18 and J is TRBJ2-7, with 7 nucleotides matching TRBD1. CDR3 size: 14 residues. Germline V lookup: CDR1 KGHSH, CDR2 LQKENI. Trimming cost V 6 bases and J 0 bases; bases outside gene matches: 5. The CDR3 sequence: CASSRDSPSYEQYF. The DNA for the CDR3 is TGTGCCAGCTCCAGGGACAGCCCCTCCTACGAGCAGTACTTC.

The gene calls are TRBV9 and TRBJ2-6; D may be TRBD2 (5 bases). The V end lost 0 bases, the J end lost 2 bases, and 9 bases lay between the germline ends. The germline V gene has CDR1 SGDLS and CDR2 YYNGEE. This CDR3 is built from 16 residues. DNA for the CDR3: TGTGCCAGCAGCGTAGTCAGCGGCGCTGGGGCCAACGTCCTGACTTTC. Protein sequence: CASSVVSGAGANVLTF.

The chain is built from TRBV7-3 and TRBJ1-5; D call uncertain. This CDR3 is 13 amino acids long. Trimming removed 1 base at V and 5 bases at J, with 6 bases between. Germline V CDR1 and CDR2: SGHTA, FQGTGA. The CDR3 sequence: CASSLMHDQPQHF. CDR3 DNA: TGTGCCAGCAGCTTAATGCATGATCAGCCCCAGCATTTT.

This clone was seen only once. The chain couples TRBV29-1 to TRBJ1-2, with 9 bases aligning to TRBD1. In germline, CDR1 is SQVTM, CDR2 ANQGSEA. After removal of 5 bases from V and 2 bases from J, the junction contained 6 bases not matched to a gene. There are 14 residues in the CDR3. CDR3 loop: CSVTSGQGNYGYTF. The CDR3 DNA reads TGCAGCGTTACCTCGGGACAGGGAAACTATGGCTACACCTTC.

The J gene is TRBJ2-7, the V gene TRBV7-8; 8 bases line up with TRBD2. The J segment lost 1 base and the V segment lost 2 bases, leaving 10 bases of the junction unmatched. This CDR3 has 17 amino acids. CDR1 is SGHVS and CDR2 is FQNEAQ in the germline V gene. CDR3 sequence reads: CASSLLSVAGFSYEQYF. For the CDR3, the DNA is TGTGCCAGCAGCTTACTCTCGGTAGCGGGATTTTCCTACGAGCAGTACTTC.

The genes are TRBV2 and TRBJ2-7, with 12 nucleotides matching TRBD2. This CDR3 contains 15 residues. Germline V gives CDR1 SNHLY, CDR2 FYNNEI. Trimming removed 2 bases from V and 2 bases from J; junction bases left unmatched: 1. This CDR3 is CASSELAGGPYEQYF. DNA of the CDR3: TGTGCCAGCAGTGAACTAGCGGGAGGGCCCTACGAGCAGTACTTC.

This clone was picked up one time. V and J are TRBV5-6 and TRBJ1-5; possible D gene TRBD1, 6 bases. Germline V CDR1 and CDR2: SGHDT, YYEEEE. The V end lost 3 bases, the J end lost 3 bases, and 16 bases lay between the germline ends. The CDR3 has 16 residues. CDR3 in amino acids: CASSSNRGQNNQPQHF. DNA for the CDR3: TGTGCCAGCAGCTCGAACCGCGGACAGAACAATCAGCCCCAGCATTTT.

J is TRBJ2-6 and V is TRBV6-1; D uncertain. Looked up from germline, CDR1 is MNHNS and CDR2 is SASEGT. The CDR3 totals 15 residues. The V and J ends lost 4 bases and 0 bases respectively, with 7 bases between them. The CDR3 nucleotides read TGTGCCAGCAGTGTTTTAAGCTCTGGGGCCAACGTCCTGACTTTC. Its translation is CASSVLSSGANVLTF.

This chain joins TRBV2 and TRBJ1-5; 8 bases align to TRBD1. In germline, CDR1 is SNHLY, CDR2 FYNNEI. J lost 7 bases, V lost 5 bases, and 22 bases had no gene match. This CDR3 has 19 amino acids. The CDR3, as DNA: TGTGCCAGCAGTCCTGGGACAGGCCTCGAATCAGGGGGGTGGCAGCCCCAGCATTTT. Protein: CASSPGTGLESGGWQPQHF.

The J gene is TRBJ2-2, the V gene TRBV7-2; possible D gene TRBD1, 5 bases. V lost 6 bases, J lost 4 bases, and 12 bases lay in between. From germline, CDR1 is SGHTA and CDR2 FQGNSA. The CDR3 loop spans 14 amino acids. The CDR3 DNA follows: TGTGCCAGCAGTCCAGGGTCGGCCACCGGGGAGCTGTTTTTT. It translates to CASSPGSATGELFF.

The CDR3: CSVGWIRDRNNEQFF. The CDR3 DNA sequence: TGCAGCGTTGGTTGGATCCGGGACAGAAACAATGAGCAGTTCTTC. This sequence joins TRBV29-1 and TRBJ2-1; 7 bases are a match to TRBD1. V gave up 4 bases and J gave up 5 bases; unmatched junction bases: 11. Germline V gene data show CDR1 as SQVTM and CDR2 as ANQGSEA. The CDR3 has 15 amino acids.

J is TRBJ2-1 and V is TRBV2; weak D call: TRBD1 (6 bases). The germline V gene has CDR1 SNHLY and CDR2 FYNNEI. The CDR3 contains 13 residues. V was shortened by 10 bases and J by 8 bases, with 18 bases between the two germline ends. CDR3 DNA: TGTGCCACCACCGGGACACTAAGTCATGAGCAGTTCTTC. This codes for CATTGTLSHEQFF.

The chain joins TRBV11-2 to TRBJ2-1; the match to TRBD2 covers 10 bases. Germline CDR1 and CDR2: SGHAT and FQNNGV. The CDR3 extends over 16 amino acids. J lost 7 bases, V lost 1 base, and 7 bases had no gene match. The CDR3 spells CASSLGVSGRANEQFF. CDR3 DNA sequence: TGTGCCAGCAGCTTAGGTGTCAGCGGGAGGGCTAATGAGCAGTTCTTC.

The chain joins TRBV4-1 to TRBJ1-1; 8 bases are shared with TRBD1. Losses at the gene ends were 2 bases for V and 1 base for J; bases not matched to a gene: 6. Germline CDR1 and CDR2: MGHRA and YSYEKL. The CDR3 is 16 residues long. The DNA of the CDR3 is TGCGCCAGCAGCCAATCCGGTACAGGGGGGAACACTGAAGCTTTCTTT. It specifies CASSQSGTGGNTEAFF.

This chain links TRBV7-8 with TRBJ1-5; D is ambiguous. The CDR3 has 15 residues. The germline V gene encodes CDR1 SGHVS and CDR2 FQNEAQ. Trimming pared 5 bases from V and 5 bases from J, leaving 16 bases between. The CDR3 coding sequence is TGTGCCAGCAGCCCCATCGCGCAGCCCCATCAGCCCCAGCATTTT. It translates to CASSPIAQPHQPQHF.

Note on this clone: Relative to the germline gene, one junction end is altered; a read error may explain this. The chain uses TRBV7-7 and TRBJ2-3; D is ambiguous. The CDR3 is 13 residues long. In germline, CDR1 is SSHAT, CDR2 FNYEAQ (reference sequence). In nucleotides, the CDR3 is TGTGCTAGCAGCTCCGGTCGTGCAGATACGCAGTATTTT. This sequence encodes CASSSGRADTQYF.

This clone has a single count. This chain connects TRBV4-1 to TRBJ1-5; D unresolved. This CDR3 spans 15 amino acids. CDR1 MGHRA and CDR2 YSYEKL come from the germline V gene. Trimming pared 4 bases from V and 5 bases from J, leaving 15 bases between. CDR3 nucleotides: TGCGCCAGCAGCCTCCTAGACGGCTACGATCAGCCCCAGCATTTT. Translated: CASSLLDGYDQPQHF.

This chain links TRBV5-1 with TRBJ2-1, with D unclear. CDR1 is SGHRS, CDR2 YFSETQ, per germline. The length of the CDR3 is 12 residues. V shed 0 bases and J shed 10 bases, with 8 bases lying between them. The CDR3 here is CASSLEGREQFF. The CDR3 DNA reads TGCGCCAGCAGCTTGGAAGGGCGGGAGCAGTTCTTC. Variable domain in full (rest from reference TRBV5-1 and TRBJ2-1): KAGVTQTPRYLIKTRGQQVTLSCSPISGHRSVSWYQQTPGQGLQFLFEYFSETQRNKGNFPGRFSGRQFSNSRSEMNVSTLELGDSALYLCASSLEGREQFFGPGTRLTVL.

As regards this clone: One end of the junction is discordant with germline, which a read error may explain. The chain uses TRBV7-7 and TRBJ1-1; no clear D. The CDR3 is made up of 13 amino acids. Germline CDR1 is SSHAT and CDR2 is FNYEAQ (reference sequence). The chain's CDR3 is CASSLSKNTEAFF. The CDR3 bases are TGTGCTAGCAGCTTATCGAAGAACACTGAAGCTTTCTTT.

The CDR3 region has the DNA TGTGCCAGCCAGTGGCGTCCGGGGCACTCCTACGAGCAGTACTTC. This codes for CASQWRPGHSYEQYF. The chain links TRBV27 to TRBJ2-7; D is possibly TRBD1 or TRBD2 (5 bases each). The CDR3 loop spans 15 amino acids. Trimming took 8 bases from V and 0 from J, leaving 17 bases between them. Germline CDR1 reads MNHEY; CDR2 reads SMNVEV (reference sequence).